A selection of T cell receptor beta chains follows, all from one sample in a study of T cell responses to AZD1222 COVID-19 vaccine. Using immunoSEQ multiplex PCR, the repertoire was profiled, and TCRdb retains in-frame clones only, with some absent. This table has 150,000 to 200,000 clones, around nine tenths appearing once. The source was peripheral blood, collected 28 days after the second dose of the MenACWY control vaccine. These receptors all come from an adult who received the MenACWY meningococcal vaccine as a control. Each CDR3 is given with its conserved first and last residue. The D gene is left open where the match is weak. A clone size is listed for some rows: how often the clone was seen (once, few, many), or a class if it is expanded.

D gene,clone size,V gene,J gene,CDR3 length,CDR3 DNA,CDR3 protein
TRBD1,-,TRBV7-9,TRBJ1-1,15,TGTGCCAGCAGCCCCTTAGGGGGCGGAAACACTGAAGCTTTCTTT,CASSPLGGGNTEAFF
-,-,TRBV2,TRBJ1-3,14,TGTGCCAGCAGCGCAGGGAGCTCTGGAAACACCATATATTTT,CASSAGSSGNTIYF
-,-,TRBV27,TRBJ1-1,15,TGTGCCAGCAGTTTAACTGGGGGGTTGAACACTGAAGCTTTCTTT,CASSLTGGLNTEAFF
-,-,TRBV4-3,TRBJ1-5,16,TGCGCCAGCAGCCAAGATCGTTTCCCCATCAATCAGCCCCAGCATTTT,CASSQDRFPINQPQHF
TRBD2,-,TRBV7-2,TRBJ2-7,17,TGTGCCAGCAGCTTACGTGGTAGCGGGAGTCTAAATCACGAGCAGTACTTC,CASSLRGSGSLNHEQYF
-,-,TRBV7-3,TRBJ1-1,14,TGTGCCAGCAGCTTGTGGGTGGGGAACACTGAAGCTTTCTTT,CASSLWVGNTEAFF
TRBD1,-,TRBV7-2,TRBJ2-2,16,TGTGCCAGCAGCAAGGCCGGGACAGGGGGCCCCGGGGAGCTGTTTTTT,CASSKAGTGGPGELFF
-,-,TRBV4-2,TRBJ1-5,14,TGTGCCAGCAGCCAAGATCTTTCCTACCAGCCCCAGCATTTT,CASSQDLSYQPQHF
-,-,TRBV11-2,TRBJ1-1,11,TGTGCCAGCAGCCCTACTACGGTAGCTTTCTTT,CASSPTTVAFF
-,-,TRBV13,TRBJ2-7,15,TGTGCCAGCAGCTTAGGGTGGGGTCCCTCCTACGAGCAGTACTTC,CASSLGWGPSYEQYF
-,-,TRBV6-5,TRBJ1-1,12,TGTGCCAGCAGTCCAGATAACACTGAAGCTTTCTTT,CASSPDNTEAFF
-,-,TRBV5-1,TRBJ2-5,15,TGCGCCAGCAGCGTGCGGGGACTGATCCAAGAGACCCAGTACTTC,CASSVRGLIQETQYF
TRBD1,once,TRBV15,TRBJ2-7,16,TGTGCCACCAGCAGGAAATCCGGGACAGGGTCCGACGAGCAGTACTTC,CATSRKSGTGSDEQYF
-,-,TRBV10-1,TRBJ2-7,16,TGCGCCAGCAGTGAGAGTCCCCGACAGCGAGTCTACGAGCAGTACTTC,CASSESPRQRVYEQYF
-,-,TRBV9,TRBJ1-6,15,TGTGCCAGCAGCCCCCGACAAGCGATCAACTCACCCCTCCACTTT,CASSPRQAINSPLHF
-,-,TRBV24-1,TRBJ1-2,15,TGTGCCACCAGTGATCGGGCCAGGGGAAACTATGGCTACACCTTC,CATSDRARGNYGYTF
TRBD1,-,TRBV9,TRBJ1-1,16,TGTGCCAGCAGCAGCCGGGCAGGGGGCTCAGGGAGCGGTGCTTTCTTT,CASSSRAGGSGSGAFF
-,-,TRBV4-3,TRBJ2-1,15,TGCGCCAGCAGCCAAGAAGCGAACCTAAACAATGAGCAGTTCTTC,CASSQEANLNNEQFF
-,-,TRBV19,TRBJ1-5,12,TGTGCCAGTAGAACCGGGAGACAGCCCCAGCATTTT,CASRTGRQPQHF
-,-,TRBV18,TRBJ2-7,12,TGTGCCAGCTCACCACGGGACGACGAGCAGTACTTC,CASSPRDDEQYF
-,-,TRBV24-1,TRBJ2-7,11,TGTGCCACAGCCCTTGGTAGCGAGCAGTACTTC,CATALGSEQYF
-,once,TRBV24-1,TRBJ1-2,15,TGTGCCACCAGTGACCAGAATACAGGGAACTATGGCTACACCTTC,CATSDQNTGNYGYTF
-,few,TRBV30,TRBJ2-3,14,TGTGCCTGGAGTGGGGGCGGGAGCACAGATACGCAGTATTTT,CAWSGGGSTDTQYF
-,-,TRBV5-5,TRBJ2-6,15,TGTGCCAGCAGCTTGGGAGGGGTAGGGGCCAACGTCCTGACTTTC,CASSLGGVGANVLTF
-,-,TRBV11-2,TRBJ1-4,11,TGTGCCAGCAGCGCCGGGGTACGACTGTTTTTT,CASSAGVRLFF
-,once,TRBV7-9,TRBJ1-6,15,TGTGCCAGCAGCCAAACCGGGACATTTAATTCACCCCTCCACTTT,CASSQTGTFNSPLHF
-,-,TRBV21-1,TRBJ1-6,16,TGTGCCAGCATCCCGGGACAGACAGGGCAAAATTCACCCCTCCACTTT,CASIPGQTGQNSPLHF
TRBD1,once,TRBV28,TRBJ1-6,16,TGTGCCAGCAGTGGGCTGACAGGGTTCTACAATTCACCCCTCCACTTT,CASSGLTGFYNSPLHF
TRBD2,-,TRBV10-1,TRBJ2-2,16,TGCGCCAGCTCACGGACAGCGGGAGGCGGTACCGGGGAGCTGTTTTTT,CASSRTAGGGTGELFF
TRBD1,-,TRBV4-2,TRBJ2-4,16,TGTGCCAGCAGCCTTTCAGGGGGAACTGCCAAAAACATTCAGTACTTC,CASSLSGGTAKNIQYF
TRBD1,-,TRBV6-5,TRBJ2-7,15,TGTGCCAGCAGTACCGCCCAGGGGGTTGCCTACGAGCAGTACTTC,CASSTAQGVAYEQYF
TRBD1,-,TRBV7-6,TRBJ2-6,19,TGTGCCAGCAGCTTAGTACCCGGACAGGGAAACTCTGGGGCCAACGTCCTGACTTTC,CASSLVPGQGNSGANVLTF
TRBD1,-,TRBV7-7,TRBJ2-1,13,TGTGCTAGCAGCAAGGACAGGGAGAATGAGCAGTTCTTC,CASSKDRENEQFF
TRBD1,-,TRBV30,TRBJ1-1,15,TGTGCCTGGAGAATTCTCAGGGGGGCGAACACTGAAGCTTTCTTT,CAWRILRGANTEAFF
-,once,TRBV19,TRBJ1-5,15,TGTGCCAGTAGTGCGACGGGACCGAGCAATCAGCCCCAGCATTTT,CASSATGPSNQPQHF
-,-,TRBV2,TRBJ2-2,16,TGTGCCAGCAGAGGCGGACAAGCCTTGAACACCGGGGAGCTGTTTTTT,CASRGGQALNTGELFF
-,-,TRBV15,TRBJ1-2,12,TGTGCCACCAGCAGAGGATGGGATGGCTACACCTTC,CATSRGWDGYTF
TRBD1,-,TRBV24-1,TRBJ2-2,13,TGTGCCACCAGTGCGGACAGGGCCGGGGAGCTGTTTTTT,CATSADRAGELFF
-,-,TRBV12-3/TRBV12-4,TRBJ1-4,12,TGTGCCAGCAGCCCCGTGGGTGAAAAACTGTTTTTT,CASSPVGEKLFF
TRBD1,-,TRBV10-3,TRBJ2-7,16,TGTGCCATCAGTGAGTCTAGAACAGGGGGCCAGTGGGAGCAGTACTTC,CAISESRTGGQWEQYF
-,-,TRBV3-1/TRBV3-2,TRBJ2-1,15,TGTGCCAGCAGCCAGGAAACAGGGCCCCCCAATGAGCAGTTCTTC,CASSQETGPPNEQFF
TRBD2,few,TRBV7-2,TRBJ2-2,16,TGTGCCAGCAGCGCCTTCGGCGGGAGTTACACCGGGGAGCTGTTTTTT,CASSAFGGSYTGELFF
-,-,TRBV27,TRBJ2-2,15,TGTGCCAGCAGTAGACTACTCGGGGACACCGGGGAGCTGTTTTTT,CASSRLLGDTGELFF
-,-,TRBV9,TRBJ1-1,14,TGTGCCAGCAGCCCGTTCGACAGGAACACTGAAGCTTTCTTT,CASSPFDRNTEAFF
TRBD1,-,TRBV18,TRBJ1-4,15,TGTGCCAGCTCGTCACAGGGGGCTGGTAATGAAAAACTGTTTTTT,CASSSQGAGNEKLFF